Listed here are 9 T cell receptor beta chains from one sample, sequenced in a study of monozygotic twins with inflammatory bowel disease. TCRdb reprocessed the 5' RACE reads and reports one entry per CDR3 protein, with no DNA. Recorded for this sample: around 200,000 distinct CDR3 sequences. Sample: blood. The receptors derive from a human donor with ulcerative colitis or Crohn's disease, or a healthy co-twin of an affected twin (not recorded which).

The V and J genes are TRBV20-1 and TRBJ1-6; as DNA is missing, the TRBD1 call by TCRdb cannot be tested. From germline, CDR1 is DFQATT and CDR2 SNEGSKA (reference sequence). This CDR3 has 12 residues. CDR3 loop: CSAVQGGSPLHF.

The chain carries TRBV5-6 and TRBJ1-2; TCRdb designates TRBD1, a call that cannot be tested without DNA. Germline CDR1 and CDR2: SGHDT and YYEEEE. The CDR3 is 15 amino acids. CDR3 protein: CASSLWDRTMRGYTF.

This chain connects TRBV27 to TRBJ2-1; no DNA is available, so the TRBD1 call from TCRdb remains unchecked. CDR1 is MNHEY and CDR2 is SMNVEV in the germline V gene (reference sequence). CDR3 size: 15 residues. Here the CDR3 reads CASRVVGGRYNEQFF.

The chain uses TRBV4-1 and TRBJ2-2. Germline V gene lookup returns CDR1 MGHRA and CDR2 YSYEKL. The CDR3 is 15 amino acids. This chain's CDR3 is CASSQGWGEGGELFF.

The chain links TRBV11-1 to TRBJ1-1. The CDR3 spans 15 residues. Looked up from germline, CDR1 is SGHAT and CDR2 is FQDESV (reference sequence). This CDR3 is CASSKSGRAFAEAFF.

The chain employs TRBV7-2 and TRBJ1-2. Germline V gene lookup returns CDR1 SGHTA and CDR2 FQGNSA. The CDR3 length is 14 residues. This CDR3 reads CASSLGGTAVGYTF.

The V and J genes are TRBV5-1 and TRBJ2-7; TCRdb calls TRBD2, which cannot be checked without DNA. The CDR3 extends over 14 amino acids. Looked up from germline, CDR1 is SGHRS and CDR2 is YFSETQ. The CDR3 reads CASSLVGPPREQYF.

The gene calls are TRBV5-4 and TRBJ2-3; TCRdb lists TRBD1, though no DNA is available to test this call. Per germline, CDR1 SGHNT and CDR2 YYREEE (reference sequence). The CDR3 totals 17 residues. The CDR3 region is CASSPPPRGGGTDTQYF.

The chain is built from TRBV7-9 and TRBJ1-2; TCRdb's D gene call, TRBD1, goes unchecked for lack of DNA. The V gene's germline CDR1 is SEHNR and CDR2 FQNEAQ (reference sequence). CDR3 length: 14 amino acids. This chain's CDR3 is CASSLRGRDYGYTF.